The rows below give T cell receptor beta chains drawn from one sample of a study of CD8+CD57+ T cells in acquired aplastic anemia. A single record per CDR3 protein comes from TCRdb applying MiXCR to the reads. This sample has roughly 500,000 distinct CDR3 sequences, with more than 25% found just once. The sequencing sample was made of sorted CD4+, CD8+, or CD8+CD57+ T cells (not recorded which) from PBMCs. The receptors were sampled from a human donor with aplastic anemia. CDR3s include the opening cysteine and the closing phenylalanine or tryptophan. A D gene is named only where the DNA matches it firmly. For some rows the clone size is stated as once, few or many, or as a class when expanded; others skip it.

CDR3nt	CDR3aa	abundance	d_gene	v_gene	j_gene
TGTGCCAGCAGCTTTATTATCTCACCACCGGGACAGGGGGCTTCAAACTATGGCTACACCTTC	CASSFIISPPGQGASNYGYTF	.	TRBD1	TRBV11-1	TRBJ1-2
TGCAGTGCTACGGGCATGAACACTGAAGCTTTCTTT	CSATGMNTEAFF	many	.	TRBV20-1	TRBJ1-1
TGTGCCAGCATGAAACTTCCCCTAAGAGAGGGGCGTTATGAGCAGTACTTC	CASMKLPLREGRYEQYF	many	.	TRBV2	TRBJ2-7
TGTGCCATCAGTGCGACTAGCAGCCAAGAGACCCAGTACTTC	CAISATSSQETQYF	many	TRBD2	TRBV10-3	TRBJ2-5
TGTGCCTGGACCTCGGGACAGGGTAATCAGCCCCAGCATTTT	CAWTSGQGNQPQHF	.	TRBD1	TRBV30	TRBJ1-5
TGTGCCACCAGCAGTATTGGGCGGGGGGCCTACGAGCAGTACTTC	CATSSIGRGAYEQYF	.	TRBD2	TRBV15	TRBJ2-7
TGTGCCAGCAGCGTAGAAGACAGTCCCCGCACTGAAGCTTTCTTT	CASSVEDSPRTEAFF	few	.	TRBV9	TRBJ1-1
TGTGCCACCAGCAGAGACCCGGGCGTGGGGCTGAGGTTGGAGACCCAGTACTTC	CATSRDPGVGLRLETQYF	few	.	TRBV15	TRBJ2-5
TGTGCCTGGAGTGCGCGGAGGGACTACGAGCAGTACTTC	CAWSARRDYEQYF	few	.	TRBV30	TRBJ2-7
TGTGCCAGTAGTCTCCGCCCGTTGAACACTGAAGCTTTCTTT	CASSLRPLNTEAFF	many	.	TRBV19	TRBJ1-1
TGCGCCAGCAGATCAGGGCAAGAGACCCAGTACTTC	CASRSGQETQYF	many	.	TRBV10-1	TRBJ2-5
TGCGCCAGCAGCTTGGTGACCCAGGAGGACATTCAGTACTTC	CASSLVTQEDIQYF	.	.	TRBV5-1	TRBJ2-4
TGTGCCAGTAGTGACCGTGTGACACCACCCCGGGAAGCTCTCTTT	CASSDRVTPPREALF	.	.	TRBV19	TRBJ1-1
TGCGCCAGCAGCCGGGACAGGGATTACACCGGGGAGCTGTTTTTT	CASSRDRDYTGELFF	.	TRBD1	TRBV5-1	TRBJ2-2
TGTGCCAGCAGCTTCGGACTAGCGGGGGGCGGGAATGAGCAGTTCTTC	CASSFGLAGGGNEQFF	.	TRBD2	TRBV7-8	TRBJ2-1
TGTGCCACCAGTGAGTGGACTAGCGGTAACACAGATACGCAGTATTTT	CATSEWTSGNTDTQYF	many	TRBD2	TRBV24-1	TRBJ2-3
TGTGCCAGCAGCGTTCAGGGGGCGGACACCGGGGAGCTGTTTTTT	CASSVQGADTGELFF	.	TRBD1	TRBV9	TRBJ2-2
TGTGCCAGCAGCTTAGTTCCGGGACAGGTCCTCTACGAGCAGTACTTC	CASSLVPGQVLYEQYF	many	TRBD1	TRBV11-2	TRBJ2-7
TGTGCCAGCAGTTTAAGAGGGACGGGTCGAAACTATGGCTACACCTTC	CASSLRGTGRNYGYTF	.	.	TRBV12-3/TRBV12-4	TRBJ1-2
TGCAGTGCTGCGGTGTCGCAAGAACCATACTATGGCTACACCTTC	CSAAVSQEPYYGYTF	many	.	TRBV20-1	TRBJ1-2
TGTGCCAGTAGTATCACACAGGGGGAAGGCACTGAAGCTTTCTTT	CASSITQGEGTEAFF	.	TRBD1	TRBV19	TRBJ1-1
TGTGCCGGCAGCTCGCGGGACACTATTGTGAACACTGAAGCTTTCTTT	CAGSSRDTIVNTEAFF	.	.	TRBV11-2	TRBJ1-1
TGTGCCAGCAGCCCTCGGCTGGGCACCCGCTATGGCTACACCTTC	CASSPRLGTRYGYTF	many	.	TRBV9	TRBJ1-2
TGCAGTGCTAGACCTCATTGGGGAATCGACTCCTACGAGCAGTACTTC	CSARPHWGIDSYEQYF	many	.	TRBV20-1	TRBJ2-7
TGTGCCAGCAGTTTTAGTGCCAAAAACATTCAGTACTTC	CASSFSAKNIQYF	.	.	TRBV25-1	TRBJ2-4
TGCAGCTATACACTTGGGACAGGGTCCGAGACCCAGTACTTC	CSYTLGTGSETQYF	many	TRBD1	TRBV29-1	TRBJ2-5
TGTGCCATCAGTGAGGGGCTAGCGGGGCCCCTAGAGACCCAGTACTTC	CAISEGLAGPLETQYF	.	TRBD2	TRBV10-3	TRBJ2-5
TGCGCCAGCGGACCCGGTACACTTAATTCACCCCTCCACTTT	CASGPGTLNSPLHF	.	.	TRBV5-1	TRBJ1-6
TGCGCCAGCAGTGACCCGACAGGGGCGGGAGATACGCAGTATTTT	CASSDPTGAGDTQYF	few	TRBD1	TRBV10-2	TRBJ2-3
TGTGCCAGCAGCTTGGAGCCCCCCGGGATGAGTGGAAACACCATATATTTT	CASSLEPPGMSGNTIYF	.	.	TRBV11-2	TRBJ1-3
TGCGCCAGCAGCGTAAGACAGGGGAGCTCCTACAATGAGCAGTTCTTC	CASSVRQGSSYNEQFF	.	TRBD1	TRBV5-1	TRBJ2-1
TGCAGCGTTCGTCCGAACACTGAAGCTTTCTTT	CSVRPNTEAFF	many	.	TRBV29-1	TRBJ1-1
TGTGCCAGCAGCAGGCGGGCGGAACTCTACGAGCAGTACTTC	CASSRRAELYEQYF	many	.	TRBV7-2	TRBJ2-7
TGTGCCAGCAGACCCTATTACAATGAGCAGTTCTTC	CASRPYYNEQFF	.	.	TRBV2	TRBJ2-1
TGTGCTAGCAGCCCGCTTCTGAGCACAGATACGCAGTATTTT	CASSPLLSTDTQYF	many	.	TRBV7-7	TRBJ2-3
TGTGCCATCCTCCGGTCAGGCATCTCCTACGAGCAGTACTTC	CAILRSGISYEQYF	few	.	TRBV28	TRBJ2-7
TGTGCCAGTAGTGGGGCGACAGGGACTAACACTGAAGCTTTCTTT	CASSGATGTNTEAFF	.	TRBD1	TRBV19	TRBJ1-1
TGCAGCGTTGACGCCAGAACTAGCGGTCCGCACGAGCAGTACTTC	CSVDARTSGPHEQYF	few	TRBD2	TRBV29-1	TRBJ2-7
TGTGCCAGTAGCCCAGGGAATGCCTATGGCTACACCTTC	CASSPGNAYGYTF	many	.	TRBV19	TRBJ1-2
TGTGCCAGTATGCTCAGGCCCACTGAAGCTTTCTTT	CASMLRPTEAFF	many	.	TRBV19	TRBJ1-1
TGTGCCAGCAGCTTATTCAATGACGGCTATCAGCCCCAGCATTTT	CASSLFNDGYQPQHF	many	.	TRBV7-2	TRBJ1-5
TGTGCCAGCAGCGTTACAGGGGTCGATCTCGGTGAGCAGTTCTTC	CASSVTGVDLGEQFF	many	TRBD1	TRBV3-1	TRBJ2-1
TGTGCCAGCAGTGCGGATAATTCACCCCTCCACTTT	CASSADNSPLHF	many	.	TRBV2	TRBJ1-6
TGTGCCAGCAGTGAAGCAGTGGGGAGCAATCAGCCCCAGCATTTT	CASSEAVGSNQPQHF	many	.	TRBV2	TRBJ1-5
TGTGCCAGCAGATCTACAGCGAACACTGAAGCTTTCTTT	CASRSTANTEAFF	once	.	TRBV6-5	TRBJ1-1